Included here is one T cell receptor (beta chain) sequence, with context. The entry originates in a study of blood T cell repertoires in COVID-19. Background on the study: The cDNA or gDNA used as material had been derived from T cells, B-cell-depleted T cells, or PBMCs.

Germline-derived CDR1 and CDR2 are MNHEY and SMNVEV (reference sequence). This CDR3 comprises 17 residues. The V gene end was trimmed by 3 bases and the J gene end by 8 bases; junction bases not matched to a gene: 15. In the authors' workflow: Nucleated cell number was recorded as an estimate derived from reference gene primer amplification. Sequencing was performed with immunoSEQ multiplex PCR; in TCRdb, only in-frame clones are kept and a portion is missing. V, J and clone size derive from that table, while D and trimming were established from the DNA sequence. The repertoire holds approximately 300,000 clones, with 83% as singletons.

This chain connects TRBV27 to TRBJ1-4, with 7 positions matching TRBD1. The receptor's source is a woman between 50 and 59 years old with acute or convalescent COVID-19. Sequenced input: peripheral blood. The CDR3 loop is CASSFRGWGQTLEKLFF. In nucleotides, the CDR3 is TGTGCCAGCAGTTTTAGGGGGTGGGGACAGACACTCGAAAAACTGTTTTTT.